The next 27 T cell receptor beta chains were all read from a single sample in a study of cytomegalovirus exposure and HLA in healthy donors. TCRdb's table, derived via immunoSEQ multiplex PCR, lists solely in-frame clones and lacks some. The repertoire includes 150,000 or so clones, about 88% of them detected once, and 0.95% to 1.5% sits in the top ten. Sequencing input: PBMCs. These receptors originate from a woman aged 18-30 years in good health and CMV-seronegative.

J is TRBJ2-7 and V is TRBV13; D gene uncertain. This CDR3 is built from 15 residues. The V end lost 5 bases, the J end lost 1 base, and 15 bases lay between the germline ends. The V gene's germline CDR1 is PRHDT and CDR2 FYEKMQ (reference sequence). The CDR3 nucleotides read TGTGCCAGCAGCCTTGCGGCAGCCAAATCCTACGAGCAGTACTTC. This encodes CASSLAAAKSYEQYF.

This sequence joins TRBV5-1 and TRBJ2-7; TRBD2 matches 7 bases. The CDR3 totals 14 residues. CDR1 and CDR2 from the germline V gene are SGHRS and YFSETQ. The CDR3 DNA sequence: TGCTCACTGCTCGGCGGGGGACGGACGAACGAGCAGTACTTC. Protein product: CSLLGGGRTNEQYF. The whole variable domain, remainder taken from reference TRBV5-1 and TRBJ2-7, is KAGVTQTPRYLIKTRGQQVTLSCSPISGHRSVSWYQQTPGQGLQFLFEYFSETQRNKGNFPGRFSGRQFSNSRSEMNVSTLELGDSALYLCSLLGGGRTNEQYFGPGTRLTVT.

The CDR3 loop reads CASSPQVNSRLSEQFF. The DNA for the CDR3 is TGTGCCAGCAGTCCCCAGGTGAACTCCCGCCTCTCCGAGCAGTTCTTC. This chain links TRBV9 with TRBJ2-1; no firm D call. V was shortened by 5 bases and J by 10 bases, with 25 bases between the two germline ends. Germline assignment: CDR1 SGDLS and CDR2 YYNGEE. CDR3 length: 16 residues.

This clone was recorded once. J is TRBJ1-1 and V is TRBV10-1; 8 positions match TRBD1. V was pared by 2 bases and J by 5 bases, with 13 bases of the junction left unmatched. Per germline, CDR1 WNHNN and CDR2 SYGVQD (reference sequence). This CDR3 has 17 amino acids. The CDR3 nucleotides read TGCGCCAGCAGTGAGCGGCGTACCGGACAGGGCAGAACTGAAGCTTTCTTT. It is translated as CASSERRTGQGRTEAFF.

The chain recombines TRBV11-3 with TRBJ2-3, with D perhaps matching TRBD2 (5 bases). The V and J ends lost 2 bases and 14 bases respectively, with 17 bases between them. Germline loops: CDR1 SGHNT, CDR2 YENEEA. The CDR3 has 13 residues. The CDR3 here is CASSLRSDSTRYF. CDR3 nucleotides: TGTGCCAGCAGCTTAAGGTCGGACTCAACTCGGTATTTT.

The CDR3 loop is CASSPLGQGQGNQPQHF. DNA for the CDR3: TGTGCCAGCTCACCATTGGGACAGGGTCAAGGCAATCAGCCCCAGCATTTT. The chain joins TRBV18 to TRBJ1-5, with 9 bases identical to TRBD1. The length of the CDR3 is 17 residues. The junction had 7 bases not matched to a gene; V was cut back by 2 bases and J by 2 bases. Per germline, CDR1 KGHSH and CDR2 LQKENI.

The chain combines TRBV15 with TRBJ1-6; 7 bases map to TRBD1. The germline V gene has CDR1 LNHNV and CDR2 YYDKDF (reference sequence). This CDR3 is built from 19 residues. The V gene end was trimmed by 0 bases and the J gene end by 2 bases; junction bases not matched to a gene: 10. The CDR3 coding sequence is TGTGCCACCAGCAGAGATCGGCGACAGGGAATACCCTATAATTCACCCCTCCACTTT. Encoded protein: CATSRDRRQGIPYNSPLHF.

This clone came up once. This rearrangement joins TRBV2 to TRBJ1-2, with D perhaps matching TRBD1 (5 bases). This CDR3 has 14 residues. Germline assignment: CDR1 SNHLY and CDR2 FYNNEI. V lost 0 bases, J lost 3 bases, and 8 bases lay in between. Written as DNA, the CDR3 is TGTGCCAGCAGTGAAGCATTCAGGGACTATGGCTACACCTTC. Its protein is CASSEAFRDYGYTF. Full variable domain (outside the CDR3, taken from reference TRBV2 and TRBJ1-2): EPEVTQTPSHQVTQMGQEVILRCVPISNHLYFYWYRQILGQKVEFLVSFYNNEISEKSEIFDDQFSVERPDGSNFTLKIRSTKLEDSAMYFCASSEAFRDYGYTFGSGTRLTVV.

The chain links TRBV7-9 to TRBJ1-3; TRBD1 matches at 9 bases. The junction had 5 bases not matched to a gene; V was cut back by 5 bases and J by 0 bases. Germline CDR1 is SEHNR and CDR2 is FQNEAQ (reference sequence). This CDR3 region has 16 residues. The CDR3 sequence is CASSPRQGDSGNTIYF. As DNA, the CDR3 is TGTGCCAGCAGCCCTCGACAGGGGGACTCTGGAAACACCATATATTTT.

The rearrangement uses TRBV5-1 and TRBJ1-2, with D possibly being TRBD1 (5 bases). Between the trimmed V and J ends, which lost 0 bases and 0 bases, there was a span of 15 bases. Germline V gene sequence: CDR1 SGHRS, CDR2 YFSETQ. This CDR3 spans 17 amino acids. The DNA for the CDR3 is TGCGCCAGCAGCTTGGGGCGTCTCGGGGGGACTAACTATGGCTACACCTTC. Its protein is CASSLGRLGGTNYGYTF.

The rearrangement uses TRBV10-3 and TRBJ2-5; a weak D match, TRBD2 (5 bases). The CDR3 runs to 18 residues. Trimming left V 0 bases short and J 2 bases short, with 19 bases between. The germline gives CDR1 ENHRY, CDR2 SYGVKD. Here the CDR3 DNA reads TGTGCCATCAGTGAGTCGCTGGTGGGAGTATTCATACAAGAGACCCAGTACTTC. Its translation: CAISESLVGVFIQETQYF.

The rearrangement uses TRBV19 and TRBJ1-3, with no clear D. The CDR3 is 13 residues long. Germline CDR1 is LNHDA and CDR2 is SQIVND (reference sequence). Between the trimmed V and J ends, which lost 6 bases and 3 bases, there was a span of 9 bases. CDR3 DNA sequence: TGTGCCAGTAGCTTCGCGGGTGGAAACACCATATATTTT. This codes for CASSFAGGNTIYF.

The CDR3 protein is CASRQQDSALNTEAFF. CDR3 bases: TGTGCCAGTAGACAACAGGACAGCGCCTTGAACACTGAAGCTTTCTTT. This sequence joins TRBV19 and TRBJ1-1; D may be TRBD1 (6 bases). CDR3 length: 16 amino acids. Trimming shortened V by 6 bases and J by 0 bases, and 17 bases separated the two germline ends. From germline, CDR1 is LNHDA and CDR2 SQIVND (reference sequence).

In this sample, this clone turned up once. This sequence joins TRBV6-6 and TRBJ1-4; D is uncertain. The germline CDR1 and CDR2 sequences are MNHNY and SVGAGI (reference sequence). Trimming shortened V by 0 bases and J by 0 bases, and 8 bases separated the two germline ends. The CDR3 sequence is 16 residues long. The CDR3 DNA reads TGTGCCAGCAGTTACTCGAAGCATGCAACTAATGAAAAACTGTTTTTT. Encoded protein: CASSYSKHATNEKLFF.

The chain is built from TRBV9 and TRBJ1-2, with 9 bases identical to TRBD1. The CDR3 extends over 14 amino acids. Germline CDR1 SGDLS, CDR2 YYNGEE. V lost 4 bases and J lost 8; bases outside the gene matches: 9. The chain's CDR3 is CASSTVGQGGGYTF. The CDR3 DNA follows: TGTGCCAGCAGCACTGTGGGACAGGGAGGAGGCTACACCTTC.

The chain has TRBV4-1 and TRBJ1-1, with D possibly being TRBD1 (6 bases). The germline gives CDR1 MGHRA, CDR2 YSYEKL. The CDR3 extends over 14 amino acids. V was clipped by 4 bases and J by 0 bases, with 9 bases between them. CDR3 nucleotide sequence: TGCGCCAGCAGCCCGGACAGTATGAACACTGAAGCTTTCTTT. Translation: CASSPDSMNTEAFF.

This clone was observed once. This chain joins TRBV14 and TRBJ1-6; possible D gene TRBD1, 5 bases. Germline assignment: CDR1 SGHDN and CDR2 FVKESK. Deletions cut 0 bases from V and 1 base from J, with 13 bases between. This CDR3 contains 18 residues. The CDR3 DNA follows: TGTGCCAGCAGCCAAGATCGGGGCGGGGGATCCTATAATTCACCCCTCCACTTT. Translation: CASSQDRGGGSYNSPLHF.

The V and J genes are TRBV7-2 and TRBJ2-7; maybe TRBD2 (5 bases). Germline V CDR1 and CDR2: SGHTA, FQGNSA. Between the trimmed V and J ends, which lost 5 bases and 4 bases, there was a span of 18 bases. This CDR3 has 15 amino acids. The DNA for the CDR3 is TGTGCCAGCAGCCCGGAATACGGGATGGGGTACGAGCAGTACTTC. Translated: CASSPEYGMGYEQYF.

V and J are TRBV4-1 and TRBJ1-1, with 7 nucleotides matching TRBD1. The CDR3 has 14 residues. After removal of 3 bases from V and 3 bases from J, the junction contained 4 bases not matched to a gene. Germline CDR1 and CDR2: MGHRA and YSYEKL. In DNA, the CDR3 is TGCGCCAGCAGCCATAGGGGGCTCGACACTGAAGCTTTCTTT. Translated, it gives CASSHRGLDTEAFF.

The count of this clone is one. The chain couples TRBV4-1 to TRBJ2-1; tentatively, D is TRBD2 (7 bases). Germline CDR1 reads MGHRA; CDR2 reads YSYEKL. V lost 0 bases and J 4 bases, leaving 19 bases between the germline ends. This CDR3 has 18 residues. The CDR3 coding sequence is TGCGCCAGCAGCCAAGATCTGTGGGTGCGGGGGACATACAATGAGCAGTTCTTC. Translation: CASSQDLWVRGTYNEQFF.

This clone was seen just once. CDR3 nucleotide sequence: TGTGCCAGCAGTAAGGGGACTAGCGGGGAGACCCAGTACTTC. Its protein is CASSKGTSGETQYF. The chain employs TRBV6-5 and TRBJ2-5, with 12 bases fitting TRBD2. The ends lost 5 bases at V and 5 bases at J; junction bases unmatched: 3. Germline CDR1 MNHEY, CDR2 SVGAGI. The CDR3 is made up of 14 amino acids.

This rearrangement joins TRBV18 to TRBJ1-2; 8 nucleotides line up with TRBD1. This CDR3 comprises 15 residues. Trimming removed 3 bases from V and 7 bases from J; junction bases left unmatched: 10. CDR1 is KGHSH and CDR2 is LQKENI in the germline V gene. DNA of the CDR3: TGTGCCAGCTCACCGACAGGGCCAGGGGGCGCTGGCTACACCTTC. Its protein is CASSPTGPGGAGYTF. Supplemented by reference TRBV18 and TRBJ1-2, the full variable domain reads NAGVMQNPRHLVRRRGQEARLRCSPMKGHSHVYWYRQLPEEGLKFMVYLQKENIIDESGMPKERFSAEFPKEGPSILRIQQVVRGDSAAYFCASSPTGPGGAGYTFGSGTRLTVV.

The chain recombines TRBV5-4 with TRBJ2-3; the match to TRBD2 covers 14 bases. The germline CDR1 and CDR2 sequences are SGHNT and YYREEE (reference sequence). The ends lost 4 bases at V and 2 bases at J; junction bases unmatched: 6. The CDR3 runs 17 residues. The CDR3 spells CASSRRLAGGTTDTQYF. In DNA form, the CDR3 reads TGTGCCAGCAGCCGTAGACTAGCGGGGGGGACCACAGATACGCAGTATTTT.

This clone has only one observation. The CDR3 protein is CASSYSRSSEQYF. The DNA of the CDR3 is TGTGCCAGCAGTTACTCTCGGTCATCCGAGCAGTACTTC. V is TRBV6-5 and J is TRBJ2-7; D is unclear. From germline, CDR1 is MNHEY and CDR2 SVGAGI. The CDR3 is 13 residues long. V was cut by 0 bases and J by 6 bases, with 9 bases left in between.

The CDR3 loop is CASSPQSSNYGYTF. The CDR3, as DNA: TGTGCCAGCTCACCACAGAGCTCTAACTATGGCTACACCTTC. The chain uses TRBV18 and TRBJ1-2; no firm D call. V was trimmed by 1 base and J by 0 bases, leaving 6 bases between them. Germline values: CDR1 KGHSH, CDR2 LQKENI. This CDR3 spans 14 amino acids.

The chain carries TRBV4-2 and TRBJ2-3, with TRBD2 identical over 11 bases. V shed 6 bases, J shed 0 bases, and the junction held 5 bases outside the gene matches. The CDR3 has 16 residues. Germline V gene lookup returns CDR1 LGHNA and CDR2 YNFKEQ. CDR3 DNA: TGTGCCAGCAGACTAGCGGGGGAGTCTAGCACAGATACGCAGTATTTT. The encoded protein is CASRLAGESSTDTQYF.

This chain joins TRBV5-4 and TRBJ1-1, with 8 nucleotides matching TRBD1. This CDR3 spans 18 amino acids. The germline gives CDR1 SGHNT, CDR2 YYREEE (reference sequence). V shed 0 bases and J 1 base; nucleotides not matched to a gene: 11. CDR3 sequence reads: CASSLATTSGGPNTEAFF. CDR3 bases: TGTGCCAGCAGCTTGGCTACGACCTCAGGGGGCCCGAACACTGAAGCTTTCTTT.